The 2 T cell receptor beta chains below were found in one sample sequenced in a study of human T cells and chemical hapten exposure. TCRdb reanalysed the RACE reads using MiXCR and keeps one entry per CDR3 protein. The table lists about 97,000 distinct CDR3 sequences, less than 35% of them singletons, with 10% in the top ten. Time point of the sample: patch test 3, about 24 weeks after DPC sensitization. Treatment specified: therapeutic diphenylcyclopropenone sensitization with weekly scalp DPC. The sequencing here drew on whole blood, taken in connection with sensitization to the hapten diphenylcyclopropenone (DPC). All receptors come from a man aged 40-55 years with alopecia areata. Some clones in this sample may be carry-over from other donors' samples.

A few counts support this clonotype. V gene TRBV20-1 combines with J gene TRBJ2-7; 12 nucleotides agree with TRBD1. Germline V gene data show CDR1 as DFQATT and CDR2 as SNEGSKA (reference sequence). V shed 7 bases and J 3 bases; nucleotides not matched to a gene: 10. This CDR3 comprises 15 residues. CDR3 DNA: TGCAGTGGCACTACCGGGACAGGGGGCCGCTACGAGCAGTACTTC. It yields the protein CSGTTGTGGRYEQYF.

This clonotype was counted between two and nine times. The CDR3 nucleotides are TGTGCCAGCAGCTTGGGGGGGGCCAGAGGTAATCAGCCCCAGCATTTT. Protein sequence: CASSLGGARGNQPQHF. The chain carries TRBV5-4 and TRBJ1-5; weak D call: TRBD1 (6 bases). The CDR3 loop spans 16 amino acids. V was cut by 0 bases and J by 4 bases, with 14 bases left in between. The germline CDR1 and CDR2 sequences are SGHNT and YYREEE (reference sequence).